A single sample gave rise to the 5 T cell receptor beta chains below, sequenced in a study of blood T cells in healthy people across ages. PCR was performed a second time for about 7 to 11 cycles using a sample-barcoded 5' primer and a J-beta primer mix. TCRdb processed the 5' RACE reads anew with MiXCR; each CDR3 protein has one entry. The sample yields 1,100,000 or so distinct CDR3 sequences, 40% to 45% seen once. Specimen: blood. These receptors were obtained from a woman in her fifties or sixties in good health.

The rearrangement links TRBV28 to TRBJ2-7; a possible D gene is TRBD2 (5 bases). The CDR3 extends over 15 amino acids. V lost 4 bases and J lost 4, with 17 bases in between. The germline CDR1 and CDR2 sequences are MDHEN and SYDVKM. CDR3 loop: CASSSSGVAQYEQYF. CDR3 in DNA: TGTGCCAGCAGTTCCTCAGGAGTAGCGCAATACGAGCAGTACTTC. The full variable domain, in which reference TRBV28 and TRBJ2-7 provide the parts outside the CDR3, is DVKVTQSSRYLVKRTGEKVFLECVQDMDHENMFWYRQDPGLGLRLIYFSYDVKMKEKGDIPEGYSVSREKKERFSLILESASTNQTSMYLCASSSSGVAQYEQYFGPGTRLTVT.

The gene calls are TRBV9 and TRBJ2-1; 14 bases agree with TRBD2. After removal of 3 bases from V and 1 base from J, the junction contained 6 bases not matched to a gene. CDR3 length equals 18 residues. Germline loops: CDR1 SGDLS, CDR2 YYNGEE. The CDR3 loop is CASSAPRLAGGSYNEQFF. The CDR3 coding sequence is TGTGCCAGCAGCGCCCCCCGACTAGCGGGAGGGTCCTACAATGAGCAGTTCTTC.

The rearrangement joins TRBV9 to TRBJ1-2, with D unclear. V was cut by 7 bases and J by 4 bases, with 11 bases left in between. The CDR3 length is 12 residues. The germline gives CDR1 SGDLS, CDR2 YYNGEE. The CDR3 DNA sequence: TGTGCCAGCGAGGGTACCCTCTATGGCTACACCTTC. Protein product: CASEGTLYGYTF.

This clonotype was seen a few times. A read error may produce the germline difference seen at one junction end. As DNA, the CDR3 is TGTGCTAGCAGCACTGGGACAGCCGAGCAGTACTTC. The encoded protein is CASSTGTAEQYF. The chain is built from TRBV28 and TRBJ2-7; TRBD1 matches 7 bases. Germline V gene lookup returns CDR1 MDHEN and CDR2 SYDVKM. CDR3 size: 12 residues.

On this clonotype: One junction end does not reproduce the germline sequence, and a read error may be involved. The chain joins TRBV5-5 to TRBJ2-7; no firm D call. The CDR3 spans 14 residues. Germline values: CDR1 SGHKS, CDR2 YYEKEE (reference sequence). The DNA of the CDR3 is TGTGTCAGCAGCTTGGCCCCTAGTGTTTACGAGCAGTACTTC. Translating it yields CVSSLAPSVYEQYF.